This entry lists 2 T cell receptor beta chains sequenced from one sample in a study of blood T cell repertoires in COVID-19. Profiled with immunoSEQ multiplex PCR; TCRdb holds only in-frame clones, not every one. This sample has about 100,000 clones, with 80% found just once. Sequencing input: peripheral blood. These receptors were taken from a man between 65 and 85 years old with active or convalescent COVID-19.

V is TRBV28 and J is TRBJ1-1; possibly TRBD1 for D (6 bases). CDR3 length: 15 amino acids. Per germline, CDR1 MDHEN and CDR2 SYDVKM. Between the trimmed V and J ends, which lost 6 bases and 7 bases, there was a span of 21 bases. The DNA for the CDR3 is TGTGCCAGCAGCTTACCTCCAGGGGAACGGGGTGAAGCTTTCTTT. Protein: CASSLPPGERGEAFF.

The gene calls are TRBV11-2 and TRBJ2-1; TRBD1 matches 11 bases. The CDR3 runs to 15 residues. Unmatched junction bases numbered 3, after V lost 1 base and J lost 7 bases. The germline V gene encodes CDR1 SGHAT and CDR2 FQNNGV. CDR3 in amino acids: CASSLGTGGRNEQFF. In DNA, the CDR3 is TGTGCCAGCAGCTTAGGGACAGGGGGCAGAAATGAGCAGTTCTTC.